One and the same sample provided the 18 T cell receptor beta chains below, sequenced in a study of metastatic and nonmetastatic thyroid tumors. No treatment of any kind had been given to any patient before thyroid surgery. TCRdb re-called the PCR reads through MiXCR. The sample consists of 25,000 to 35,000 clones, less than 30% of them appearing once. The source material was blood. These receptors originate from a female donor with papillary thyroid cancer or a benign thyroid nodule (not recorded which). Some clones in this sample may be carry-over from other donors' samples.

As for this clone: At one end the junction does not follow the germline gene, possibly because of a read error. J is TRBJ2-5 and V is TRBV9; 7 bases agree with TRBD2. The CDR3 spans 14 residues. Germline-derived CDR1 and CDR2 are SGDLS and YYNGEE. The CDR3 sequence is CASSKSEGRETKYF. The CDR3, as DNA: TGTGCCAGTTCAAAAAGCGAGGGGAGGGAGACCAAGTACTTC.

In its sample, this clone was seen many times. This chain joins TRBV27 and TRBJ2-5; D gene ambiguous. With 5 bases removed from V and 0 bases from J, the gap between germline ends came to 7 bases. Germline V CDR1 and CDR2: MNHEY, SMNVEV (reference sequence). The CDR3 runs to 13 residues. The CDR3 nucleotides are TGTGCCAGCAGTCCCAAACACCAAGAGACCCAGTACTTC. It specifies CASSPKHQETQYF.

The sample holds a few counts of this clone. The chain carries TRBV6-1 and TRBJ2-3; TRBD2 agrees at 13 bases. V shed 6 bases, J shed 6 bases, and the junction held 6 bases outside the gene matches. The germline CDR1 and CDR2 sequences are MNHNS and SASEGT. There are 15 residues in the CDR3. CDR3 nucleotides: TGTGCCAGCAGCACACTAGCGGGAGGGGAGGATACGCAGTATTTT. Its protein is CASSTLAGGEDTQYF.

This clone has ten or more counts. Here the CDR3 DNA reads TGTGCCAGCAGCCCCGGGACAGTAAAAAACTATGGCTACACCTTC. As protein: CASSPGTVKNYGYTF. J is TRBJ1-2 and V is TRBV5-4; the match to TRBD1 covers 7 bases. The CDR3 spans 15 residues. V trimming: 4 bases; J trimming: 2 bases; junction bases outside the gene matches: 8. Looked up from germline, CDR1 is SGHNT and CDR2 is YYREEE (reference sequence).

Many counts were recorded for this clone. The chain links TRBV28 to TRBJ1-5, with a possible D match to TRBD1 (5 bases). CDR1 and CDR2 (germline): MDHEN, SYDVKM. V was cut by 6 bases and J by 6 bases, with 24 bases left in between. The CDR3 has 17 residues. The CDR3 loop reads CASSLGGGGSVGQPQHF. The DNA for the CDR3 is TGTGCCAGCAGCCTCGGCGGGGGAGGTTCGGTAGGTCAGCCCCAGCATTTT.

This clone was observed at least ten times. V and J are TRBV5-1 and TRBJ2-7; no definite D call. The CDR3 runs 14 residues. The germline V gene has CDR1 SGHRS and CDR2 YFSETQ. V lost 2 bases to trimming and J lost 0 bases, with 9 bases between them. The CDR3, as DNA: TGCGCCAGCAGCTTATACACAGACTCCTACGAGCAGTACTTC. Its translation is CASSLYTDSYEQYF.

The V call is TRBV6-5, the J call TRBJ1-1, with a possible D match to TRBD1 (5 bases). Trimming took off 0 bases at V and 3 bases at J, with 17 bases between the two ends. CDR1 and CDR2 (germline): MNHEY, SVGAGI. CDR3 length: 17 amino acids. The chain's CDR3 is CASSYSQGRNQDTEAFF. The CDR3 nucleotides are TGTGCCAGCAGTTACTCGCAGGGTAGGAATCAGGACACTGAAGCTTTCTTT.

This clone has a count of ten or more. The J gene is TRBJ1-2, the V gene TRBV5-1, with 8 bases identical to TRBD1. The CDR3 length is 14 residues. With V trimmed by 0 bases and J by 4 bases, 2 bases remained unmatched. Germline V CDR1 and CDR2: SGHRS, YFSETQ. CDR3 amino acids: CASSLGQGTYGYTF. CDR3 nucleotide sequence: TGCGCCAGCAGCTTGGGACAGGGGACCTATGGCTACACCTTC.

This clone occurred a few times. V is TRBV6-1 and J is TRBJ1-1, with D maybe TRBD1 (6 bases). CDR1 and CDR2 (germline): MNHNS, SASEGT. This CDR3 has 15 amino acids. V was shortened by 2 bases and J by 1 base, with 11 bases between the two germline ends. Here the CDR3 DNA reads TGTGCCAGCAGTGAAAGGAACAGGGAGAACACTGAAGCTTTCTTT. Its protein product is CASSERNRENTEAFF.

In regard to this clone: The junction and the germline gene differ at one end; a read error may be behind it. The J gene is TRBJ2-3, the V gene TRBV24-1, with D perhaps matching TRBD1 or TRBD2 (5 bases each). Per the germline V gene, CDR1 is KGHDR and CDR2 is SFDVKD. The CDR3 is 15 amino acids. CDR3 in amino acids: CSTSDSGHGTDTQYF. Written as DNA, the CDR3 is TGTTCCACCAGTGATTCGGGGCATGGCACAGATACGCAGTATTTT.

The chain has TRBV6-5 and TRBJ1-1, with TRBD1 identical over 8 bases. The CDR3 consists of 18 residues. V was clipped by 6 bases and J by 5 bases; unmatched bases: 20. Germline-derived CDR1 and CDR2 are MNHEY and SVGAGI. CDR3 coding DNA: TGTGCCAGCAGCACGACAGGGGAGAATCGGTTCGTTCGGACTGAAGCTTTCTTT. Encoded protein: CASSTTGENRFVRTEAFF.

The rearrangement joins TRBV12-3 or TRBV12-4 to TRBJ2-5; D is undetermined. V lost 1 base, J lost 5 bases, and 8 bases lay in between. The length of the CDR3 is 13 residues. CDR3 sequence (DNA): TGTGCCAGCAGTTTAGTAGTTCGGGAGACCCAGTACTTC. It yields the protein CASSLVVRETQYF.

This clone was seen only a few times. The chain recombines TRBV6-6 with TRBJ1-6; D ambiguous. The germline V gene has CDR1 MNHNY and CDR2 SVGAGI (reference sequence). V was pared by 7 bases and J by 7 bases, with 11 bases between. The CDR3 sequence is 13 residues long. This CDR3 reads CASIDSYNSPLHF. The CDR3 nucleotides are TGTGCCAGCATTGACTCGTACAATTCACCCCTCCACTTT.

The V gene is TRBV5-1, the J gene TRBJ2-7, with a possible D match to TRBD2 (6 bases). V gave up 4 bases and J gave up 4 bases, with 21 bases separating them. The CDR3 extends over 16 amino acids. Germline lookup yields CDR1 SGHRS and CDR2 YFSETQ. CDR3 sequence: CASSPSTSSEMYEQYF. The DNA of the CDR3 is TGCGCCAGCAGCCCTTCGACTAGTTCGGAGATGTACGAGCAGTACTTC. The entire variable domain, with the rest obtained from reference TRBV5-1 and TRBJ2-7, is as follows: KAGVTQTPRYLIKTRGQQVTLSCSPISGHRSVSWYQQTPGQGLQFLFEYFSETQRNKGNFPGRFSGRQFSNSRSEMNVSTLELGDSALYLCASSPSTSSEMYEQYFGPGTRLTVT.

This clone is labeled as medium-sized. This sequence joins TRBV6-2 or TRBV6-3 and TRBJ2-1; D remains ambiguous. CDR3 length: 12 amino acids. V shed 6 bases and J shed 6 bases, with 9 bases lying between them. Germline loops: CDR1 MNHEY, CDR2 SVGEGT. CDR3 sequence: CASSLPGNEQFF. Here the CDR3 DNA reads TGTGCCAGCAGCTTACCGGGCAATGAGCAGTTCTTC.

This clone has ten or more counts. The CDR3 DNA reads as TGCAGTGCTAAGAATCCCTCTGGGGGGACCCAGTACTTC. It codes for CSAKNPSGGTQYF. The V call is TRBV20-1, the J call TRBJ2-5, with D possibly being TRBD1 or TRBD2 (5 bases each). CDR1 is DFQATT and CDR2 is SNEGSKA in the germline V gene (reference sequence). V lost 4 bases and J 7 bases, leaving 16 bases between the germline ends. This CDR3 spans 13 amino acids.

This clone was seen only a few times. The J gene is TRBJ2-3, the V gene TRBV2, with TRBD1 identical over 8 bases. The CDR3 sequence is 15 residues long. CDR1 SNHLY and CDR2 FYNNEI come from the germline V gene. J lost 2 bases, V lost 5 bases, and 6 bases had no gene match. CDR3 DNA: TGTGCCAGCAGTTGGACAGGGCTTATCACAGATACGCAGTATTTT. Amino acid sequence: CASSWTGLITDTQYF.

In its sample, this clone was seen many times. This chain links TRBV5-1 with TRBJ1-4; D is unclear. The V end lost 1 base, the J end lost 5 bases, and 9 bases lay between the germline ends. There are 14 residues in the CDR3. Germline V gene lookup returns CDR1 SGHRS and CDR2 YFSETQ. CDR3 nucleotides: TGCGCCAGCAGCTTGAACATTGAGAATGAAAAACTGTTTTTT. Its protein product is CASSLNIENEKLFF.